Described below is a single T cell receptor (beta chain) sequence and its context. The record originates from a study of cytomegalovirus exposure and HLA in healthy donors. PCR primers comprised 60 Vbeta and 13 Jbeta primers. Profiling relied on immunoSEQ multiplex PCR, and the TCRdb table lists in-frame clones only, not all of them. In all, the sample yields around 40,000 clones. This TCR came from a man in his forties or fifties in good health and CMV-seropositive. Sequencing was performed on PBMCs.

The CDR3 DNA follows: TGTGCCAGCAGGCCTTCTAGCGGGAGGGTTATGCAGTTCTTC. Protein sequence: CASRPSSGRVMQFF. The chain has TRBV6-5 and TRBJ2-1, with 12 nucleotides matching TRBD2. After removal of 6 bases from V and 12 bases from J, the junction contained 9 bases not matched to a gene. CDR1 and CDR2 from the germline V gene are MNHEY and SVGAGI. The CDR3 spans 14 residues.